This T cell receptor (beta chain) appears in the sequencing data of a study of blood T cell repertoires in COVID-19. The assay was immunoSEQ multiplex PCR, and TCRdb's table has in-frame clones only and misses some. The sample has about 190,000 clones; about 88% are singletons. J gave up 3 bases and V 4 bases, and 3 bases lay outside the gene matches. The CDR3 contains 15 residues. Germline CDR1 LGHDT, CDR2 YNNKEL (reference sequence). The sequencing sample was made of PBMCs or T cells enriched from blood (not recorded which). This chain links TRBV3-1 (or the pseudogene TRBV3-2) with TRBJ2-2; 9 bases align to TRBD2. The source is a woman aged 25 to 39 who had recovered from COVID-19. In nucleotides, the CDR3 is TGTGCCAGCAGCCGCGGGAGGGGGTACACCGGGGAGCTGTTTTTT. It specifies CASSRGRGYTGELFF.